These 18 T cell receptor beta chains were all obtained from the same sample, sequenced in a study of T cell changes during pregnancy in multiple sclerosis. TCRdb keeps only in-frame clones here, not all; method: immunoSEQ multiplex PCR. The sample contains 34,000 or so clones, 90% of which appear only once. The sequenced sample was CD8+ T cells from peripheral blood mononuclear cells, obtained after pregnancy. These receptors were obtained from a female donor with multiple sclerosis, enrolled in a pregnancy study.

The CDR3 sequence is CAISGGTDTNEQFF. The CDR3 nucleotides read TGTGCCATCAGTGGGGGGACAGACACCAATGAGCAGTTCTTC. The chain is built from TRBV10-3 and TRBJ2-1, with 7 bases matching TRBD1. CDR3 length: 14 amino acids. Trimming at V came to 4 bases and at J to 6 bases, leaving 6 bases not matched to a gene. Germline V gene sequence: CDR1 ENHRY, CDR2 SYGVKD.

The J gene is TRBJ2-7, the V gene TRBV11-2; 8 bases fit TRBD1. The germline gives CDR1 SGHAT, CDR2 FQNNGV. This CDR3 comprises 16 residues. V shed 2 bases and J 2 bases; nucleotides not matched to a gene: 8. This chain's CDR3 is CASSLPLTGATYEQYF. The DNA of the CDR3 is TGTGCCAGCAGCTTACCGCTGACAGGGGCCACCTACGAGCAGTACTTC.

The rearrangement links TRBV7-9 to TRBJ2-7; 9 bases line up with TRBD1. This CDR3 has 14 amino acids. CDR1 is SEHNR, CDR2 FQNEAQ, per germline (reference sequence). The junction had 9 bases not matched to a gene; V was cut back by 6 bases and J by 6 bases. In nucleotides, the CDR3 is TGTGCCAGCAGACCCGGGACAGGGATTGGCGAGCAGTACTTC. Protein: CASRPGTGIGEQYF.

V and J are TRBV27 and TRBJ2-5; D may be TRBD2 (6 bases). Per germline, CDR1 MNHEY and CDR2 SMNVEV (reference sequence). CDR3 size: 13 residues. The V and J ends lost 8 bases and 5 bases respectively, with 15 bases between them. This CDR3 is CASHGGAVETQYF. DNA for the CDR3: TGTGCCAGCCACGGCGGGGCGGTGGAGACCCAGTACTTC.

J is TRBJ2-5 and V is TRBV14; 8 nucleotides align to TRBD1. Trimming at V came to 3 bases and at J to 5 bases, leaving 2 bases not matched to a gene. The CDR3 is made up of 13 amino acids. Germline V gene data show CDR1 as SGHDN and CDR2 as FVKESK. The CDR3 coding sequence is TGTGCCAGCAGCCAGGCAGGGGGCGAGACCCAGTACTTC. Protein product: CASSQAGGETQYF.

V is TRBV29-1 and J is TRBJ2-1; TRBD2 matches at 8 bases. The V gene end was trimmed by 8 bases and the J gene end by 1 base; junction bases not matched to a gene: 7. The CDR3 runs to 14 residues. Germline CDR1 SQVTM, CDR2 ANQGSEA. The CDR3 coding sequence is TGCAGCTTACGGACTAGCTTTTCCTACAATGAGCAGTTCTTC. Translating gives CSLRTSFSYNEQFF.

V gene TRBV7-9 combines with J gene TRBJ1-3; no clear D gene. The CDR3 contains 14 residues. The ends were cut back, 8 bases at V and 2 bases at J, with 13 bases in the middle. Germline CDR1 is SEHNR and CDR2 is FQNEAQ (reference sequence). CDR3 coding DNA: TGTGCCAGCGCCGGTGGCGGGGCTGGAAACACCATATATTTT. Amino acids: CASAGGGAGNTIYF. Full variable domain (rest looked up from reference TRBV7-9 and TRBJ1-3): DTGVSQNPRHKITKRGQNVTFRCDPISEHNRLYWYRQTLGQGPEFLTYFQNEAQLEKSRLLSDRFSAERPKGSFSTLEIQRTEQGDSAMYLCASAGGGAGNTIYFGEGSWLTVV.

The genes are TRBV11-1 and TRBJ2-7, with unresolved D. This CDR3 is built from 12 residues. Germline loops: CDR1 SGHAT, CDR2 FQDESV (reference sequence). V gave up 1 base and J gave up 6 bases, with 7 bases separating them. CDR3 region: CASSLGLSEQYF. The CDR3 coding sequence is TGTGCCAGCAGCTTAGGTCTAAGCGAGCAGTACTTC.

This clone appeared once. For the CDR3, the DNA is TGTGCCAGCAGCCCCGGAGGACTATCCACCTACGAGCAGTACTTC. Translated, it gives CASSPGGLSTYEQYF. The genes are TRBV7-8 and TRBJ2-7; a possible D gene is TRBD2 (6 bases). Per the germline V gene, CDR1 is SGHVS and CDR2 is FQNEAQ. The CDR3 runs to 15 residues. V lost 5 bases to trimming and J lost 2 bases, with 16 bases between them.

The chain combines TRBV13 with TRBJ1-3, with TRBD1 as a possible D gene (6 bases). Between the trimmed V and J ends, which lost 4 bases and 4 bases, there was a span of 8 bases. Germline V CDR1 and CDR2: PRHDT, FYEKMQ (reference sequence). CDR3 size: 13 residues. This chain's CDR3 is CASSSDRGNTIYF. CDR3 DNA sequence: TGTGCCAGCAGCTCCGACAGGGGAAACACCATATATTTT.

Judged by abundance, this clone is medium-sized. V gene TRBV7-9 combines with J gene TRBJ1-2; D gene ambiguous. Looked up from germline, CDR1 is SEHNR and CDR2 is FQNEAQ (reference sequence). V was cut by 1 base and J by 8 bases, with 11 bases left in between. The CDR3 totals 13 residues. CDR3 in amino acids: CASSLEGATGYTF. The CDR3 region has the DNA TGTGCCAGCAGCTTAGAGGGAGCAACCGGCTACACCTTC.

The table lists this clone with a count of one. V and J are TRBV18 and TRBJ2-1; tentative D call: TRBD2 (6 bases). Germline V gene lookup returns CDR1 KGHSH and CDR2 LQKENI. Trimming removed 3 bases at V and 2 bases at J, with 14 bases between. CDR3 length: 16 residues. CDR3 DNA: TGTGCCAGCTCACCGGAGGGGTCCTTACCCTACAATGAGCAGTTCTTC. Amino acids: CASSPEGSLPYNEQFF.

V usage is TRBV27 and J usage is TRBJ1-2; perhaps TRBD1 as D (6 bases). The V gene lost 6 bases and the J gene lost 3 bases, with 14 bases spanning the gap. From germline, CDR1 is MNHEY and CDR2 SMNVEV (reference sequence). The CDR3 totals 14 residues. This CDR3 is CASSPIGGHYGYTF. The CDR3 region has the DNA TGTGCCAGCAGCCCCATCGGGGGGCACTATGGCTACACCTTC.

This chain joins TRBV6-5 and TRBJ1-2; D perhaps matches TRBD1 (6 bases). The ends were cut back, 7 bases at V and 8 bases at J, with 11 bases in the middle. This CDR3 has 11 residues. Germline CDR1 is MNHEY and CDR2 is SVGAGI. The CDR3 loop reads CASTAGAGYTF. The CDR3 coding sequence is TGTGCCAGCACCGCAGGGGCCGGCTACACCTTC.

The V and J genes are TRBV9 and TRBJ2-5, with 8 bases fitting TRBD1. V shed 3 bases, J shed 4 bases, and the junction held 2 bases outside the gene matches. CDR3 size: 13 residues. The V gene's germline CDR1 is SGDLS and CDR2 YYNGEE. The CDR3 spells CASSDDRGETQYF. CDR3 DNA: TGTGCCAGCAGCGACGACAGGGGAGAGACCCAGTACTTC.

This chain links TRBV14 with TRBJ1-2; D remains ambiguous. This CDR3 contains 13 residues. The germline V gene has CDR1 SGHDN and CDR2 FVKESK. V dropped 1 base and J dropped 13 bases, with 16 bases sitting between them. For the CDR3, the DNA is TGTGCCAGCAGCCAAGGCCCCGCGAGTGGCGGCACCTTC. It specifies CASSQGPASGGTF.

The rearrangement links TRBV9 to TRBJ1-2; weak D call: TRBD1 (6 bases). Trimming removed 5 bases at V and 4 bases at J, with 15 bases between. The CDR3 has 14 residues. The germline V gene has CDR1 SGDLS and CDR2 YYNGEE. DNA for the CDR3: TGTGCCAGCAGGAGCGGACAGTCCCTCTATGGCTACACCTTC. Protein product: CASRSGQSLYGYTF.

The chain employs TRBV4-2 and TRBJ2-1; 7 nucleotides line up with TRBD2. Germline V gene lookup returns CDR1 LGHNA and CDR2 YNFKEQ. The CDR3 extends over 17 amino acids. V gave up 0 bases and J gave up 7 bases; unmatched junction bases: 12. CDR3 nucleotides: TGTGCCAGCAGCCAAGAGGTAATAGCGGGTCCGAGGAATGAGCAGTTCTTC. It translates to CASSQEVIAGPRNEQFF.